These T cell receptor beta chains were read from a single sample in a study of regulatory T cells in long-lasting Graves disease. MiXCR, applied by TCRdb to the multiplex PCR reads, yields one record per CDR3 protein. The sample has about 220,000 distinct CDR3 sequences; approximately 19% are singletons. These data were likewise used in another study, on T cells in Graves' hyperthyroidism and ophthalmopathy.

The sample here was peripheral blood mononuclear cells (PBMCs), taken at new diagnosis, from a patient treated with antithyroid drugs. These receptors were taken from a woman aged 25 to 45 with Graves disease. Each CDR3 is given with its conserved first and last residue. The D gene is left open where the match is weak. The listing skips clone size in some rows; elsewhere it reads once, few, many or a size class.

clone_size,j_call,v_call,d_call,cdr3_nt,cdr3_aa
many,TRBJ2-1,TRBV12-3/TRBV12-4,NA,TGTGCCAGCAGTTCCGGAGGCAATGAGCAGTTCTTC,CASSSGGNEQFF
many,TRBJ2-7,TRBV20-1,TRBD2,TGCAGTGCTAGGACAACTAGCGGGAGCAACGAGCAGTACTTC,CSARTTSGSNEQYF
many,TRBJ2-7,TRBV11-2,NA,TGTGCCAGCAGCTTATCAACCCGCCCCGGACAGATGGACGAGCAGTACTTC,CASSLSTRPGQMDEQYF
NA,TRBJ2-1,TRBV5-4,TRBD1,TGTGCCAGCAGTAGGACAGGGGGTAACAATGAGCAGTTCTTC,CASSRTGGNNEQFF
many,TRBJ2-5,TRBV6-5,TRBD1,TGTGCCAGCAGTTACGGACAGGGTCAGACCCAGTACTTC,CASSYGQGQTQYF
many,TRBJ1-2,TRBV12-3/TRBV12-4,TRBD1,TGTGCCAGCGCCCGGGACAGGGCCTATGGCTACACCTTC,CASARDRAYGYTF
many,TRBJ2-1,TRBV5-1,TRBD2,TGCGCCAGCAGCTTGGGGACTAGCGGGAGTGGTGAGCAGTTCTTC,CASSLGTSGSGEQFF
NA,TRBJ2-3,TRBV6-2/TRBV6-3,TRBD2,TGTGCCAGCAGTTACAGAAGCGGGGGGGCAGATACGCAGTATTTT,CASSYRSGGADTQYF
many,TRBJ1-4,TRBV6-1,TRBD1,TGTGCCAGCAGTGTAGGGACAGTTAATGAAAAACTGTTTTTT,CASSVGTVNEKLFF
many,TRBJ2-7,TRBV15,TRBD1,TGTGCCACCAGCAGGGCAGGGGGTGTCTACGAGCAGTACTTC,CATSRAGGVYEQYF
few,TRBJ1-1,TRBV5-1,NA,TGCGCCAGCAGCCCAGTTTGGAACACTGAAGCTTTCTTT,CASSPVWNTEAFF
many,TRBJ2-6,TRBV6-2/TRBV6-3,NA,TGTGCCAGCAGTCCGTCTGGACGGGCCTCTGGGGCCAACGTCCTGACTTTC,CASSPSGRASGANVLTF
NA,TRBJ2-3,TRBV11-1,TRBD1,TGTGCCAGCAGCCTAACGGGACAGGTCACAGATACGCAGTATTTT,CASSLTGQVTDTQYF
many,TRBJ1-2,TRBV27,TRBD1,TGTGCCAGCAGGAGAGAGGGACAGGCGAACTATGGCTACACCTTC,CASRREGQANYGYTF
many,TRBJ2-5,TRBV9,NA,TGTGCCAGCAGCGTAGGGGTGGGGGGCCCTCAAGAGACCCAGTACTTC,CASSVGVGGPQETQYF
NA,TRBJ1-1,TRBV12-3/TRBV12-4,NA,TGTGCCAGCATCAGTCTTACGAAGAACACTGAAGCTTTCTTT,CASISLTKNTEAFF
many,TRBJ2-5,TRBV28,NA,TGTGCCAGCAGTCAAGGGGTTGAGACCCAGTACTTC,CASSQGVETQYF
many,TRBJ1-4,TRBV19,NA,TGTGCCAGTAGTTGGAGGGCGAGGGCAACTAATGAAAAACTGTTTTTT,CASSWRARATNEKLFF
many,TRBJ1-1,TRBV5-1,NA,TGCGCCAGCAGCGAGCCGGGACAATGGACTGAAGCTTTCTTT,CASSEPGQWTEAFF
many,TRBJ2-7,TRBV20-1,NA,TGCAGTGCTAGAGATCTTCACAGGACCTACGAGCAGTACTTC,CSARDLHRTYEQYF
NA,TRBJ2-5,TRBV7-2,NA,TGTGCCAGCAGCCCCCAGAACTCGCGGCAAGAGACCCAGTACTTC,CASSPQNSRQETQYF
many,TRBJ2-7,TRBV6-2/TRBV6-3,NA,TGTGCCAGCAGTCCGAAGGGGGGCCCCTACGAGCAGTACTTC,CASSPKGGPYEQYF
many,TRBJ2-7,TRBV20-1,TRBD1,TGCAGTGCCCCATCCGGGACAGAAGTCTACGAGCAGTACTTC,CSAPSGTEVYEQYF
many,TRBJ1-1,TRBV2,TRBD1,TGTGCCAGCAGTTACGGGACAGGGGGCTGGACTGAAGCTTTCTTT,CASSYGTGGWTEAFF
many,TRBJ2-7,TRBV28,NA,TGTGCCAGCAGTAGACAGTTTGCCTACGAGCAGTACTTC,CASSRQFAYEQYF
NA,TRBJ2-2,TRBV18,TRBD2,TGTGCCAGCTCACCAAGGACTAGCGGGAGTAACACCGGGGAGCTGTTTTTT,CASSPRTSGSNTGELFF
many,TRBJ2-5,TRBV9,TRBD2,TGTGCCAGCAGCGTAGGTACTAGCGGGGGTCAAATGACCCAGTACTTC,CASSVGTSGGQMTQYF
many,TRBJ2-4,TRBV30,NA,TGTGCCTGGAGTAAGAGGAGGGGGCAGGGGATCATTCAGTACTTC,CAWSKRRGQGIIQYF
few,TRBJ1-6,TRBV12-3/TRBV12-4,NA,TGTGCCAGCAGATTTTGCCCACACTTCTCTCGGTGTAATTCACCCCTCCACTTT,CASRFCPHFSRCNSPLHF
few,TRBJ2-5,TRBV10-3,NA,TGTGCCATCAGTGAAAGGGACCAAGAGACCCAGTACTTC,CAISERDQETQYF
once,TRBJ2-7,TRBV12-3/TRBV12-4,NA,TGTGCCAGCAGTTCTACGTCTTCCGGGCAGTACTTC,CASSSTSSGQYF